The 5 T cell receptor beta chains presented below share a single source sample, sequenced in a study of T cells after yellow fever vaccination. TCRdb recomputed calls from the 5' RACE reads with MiXCR, one row per CDR3 protein. The sample includes about 300,000 distinct CDR3 sequences, about 10% of them seen just once. The source was CD4+ T cells sorted from PBMCs, collected 5 days after the yellow fever booster vaccination. These receptors all come from a man younger than 35 who received the YFV17D yellow fever vaccine.

This chain joins TRBV30 and TRBJ1-1; D remains ambiguous. There are 13 residues in the CDR3. Germline assignment: CDR1 GTSNPN and CDR2 SVGIG (reference sequence). V dropped 0 bases and J dropped 2 bases, with 7 bases sitting between them. The CDR3 region has the DNA TGTGCCTGGAGTGTCAGAGATAACACTGAAGCTTTCTTT. This translates into CAWSVRDNTEAFF.

The table lists this clonotype with a few counts. The chain is built from TRBV7-2 and TRBJ1-1, with D unresolved. The CDR3 totals 14 residues. CDR1 SGHTA and CDR2 FQGNSA come from the germline V gene. The germline V and J ends were trimmed by 1 base and 1 base, with 7 bases remaining between them. The CDR3 loop reads CASSLVERNTEAFF. The CDR3 nucleotides are TGTGCCAGCAGCTTAGTCGAAAGGAACACTGAAGCTTTCTTT.

V usage is TRBV20-1 and J usage is TRBJ1-1, with D unresolved. The germline V gene has CDR1 DFQATT and CDR2 SNEGSKA (reference sequence). This CDR3 is 11 amino acids long. Trimming shortened V by 5 bases and J by 2 bases, and 6 bases separated the two germline ends. DNA for the CDR3: TGCAGTGCTGCAGCTAACACTGAAGCTTTCTTT. This gives the protein CSAAANTEAFF.

V usage is TRBV4-2 and J usage is TRBJ2-1, with TRBD2 matching 10 bases. This CDR3 is built from 18 residues. Germline lookup yields CDR1 LGHNA and CDR2 YNFKEQ. V shed 3 bases, J shed 4 bases, and the junction held 12 bases outside the gene matches. This CDR3 is CASSHASGSGGVYNEQFF. Here the CDR3 DNA reads TGTGCCAGCAGCCACGCCTCGGGGAGCGGGGGGGTATACAATGAGCAGTTCTTC.

This chain uses TRBV9 with TRBJ1-1; the D gene is possibly TRBD1 (6 bases). Per the germline V gene, CDR1 is SGDLS and CDR2 is YYNGEE. V was clipped by 0 bases and J by 1 base, with 10 bases between them. This CDR3 region has 15 residues. For the CDR3, the DNA is TGTGCCAGCAGCGTAGTGGACAGCAGGAACACTGAAGCTTTCTTT. Translated: CASSVVDSRNTEAFF. The complete variable domain, with remaining parts taken from reference TRBV9 and TRBJ1-1, reads DSGVTQTPKHLITATGQRVTLRCSPRSGDLSVYWYQQSLDQGLQFLIQYYNGEERAKGNILERFSAQQFPDLHSELNLSSLELGDSALYFCASSVVDSRNTEAFFGQGTRLTVV.